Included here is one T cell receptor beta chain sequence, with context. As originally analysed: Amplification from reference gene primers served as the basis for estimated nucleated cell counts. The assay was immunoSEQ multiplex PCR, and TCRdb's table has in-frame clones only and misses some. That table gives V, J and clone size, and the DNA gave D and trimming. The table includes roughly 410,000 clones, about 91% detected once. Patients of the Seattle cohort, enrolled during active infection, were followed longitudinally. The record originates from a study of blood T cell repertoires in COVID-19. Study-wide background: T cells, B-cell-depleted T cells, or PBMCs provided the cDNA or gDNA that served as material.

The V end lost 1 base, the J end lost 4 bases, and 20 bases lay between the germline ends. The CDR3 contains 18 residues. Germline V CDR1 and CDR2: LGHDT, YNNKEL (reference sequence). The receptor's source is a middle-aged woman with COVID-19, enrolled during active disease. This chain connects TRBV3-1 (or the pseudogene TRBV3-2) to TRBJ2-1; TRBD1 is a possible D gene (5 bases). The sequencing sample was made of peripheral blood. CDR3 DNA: TGTGCCAGCAGCCAAGGCCCCCCTACAGGTAGTAGGTACAATGAGCAGTTCTTC. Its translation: CASSQGPPTGSRYNEQFF.